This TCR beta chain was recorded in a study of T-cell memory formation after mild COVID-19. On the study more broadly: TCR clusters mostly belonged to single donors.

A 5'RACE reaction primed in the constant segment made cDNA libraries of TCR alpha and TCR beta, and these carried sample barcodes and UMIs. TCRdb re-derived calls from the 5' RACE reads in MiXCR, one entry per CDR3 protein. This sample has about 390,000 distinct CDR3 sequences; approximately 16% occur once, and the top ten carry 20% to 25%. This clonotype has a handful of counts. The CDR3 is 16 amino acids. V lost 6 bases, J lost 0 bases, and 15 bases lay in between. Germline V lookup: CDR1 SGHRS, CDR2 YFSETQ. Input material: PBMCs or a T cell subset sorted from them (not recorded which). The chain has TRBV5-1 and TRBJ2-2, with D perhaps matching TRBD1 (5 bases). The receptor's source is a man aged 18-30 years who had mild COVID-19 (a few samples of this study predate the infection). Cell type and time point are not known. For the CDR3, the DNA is TGCGCCAGCACCCAGGGTTGGGCCACGAACACCGGGGAGCTGTTTTTT. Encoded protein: CASTQGWATNTGELFF. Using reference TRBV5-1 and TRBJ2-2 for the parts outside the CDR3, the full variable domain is KAGVTQTPRYLIKTRGQQVTLSCSPISGHRSVSWYQQTPGQGLQFLFEYFSETQRNKGNFPGRFSGRQFSNSRSEMNVSTLELGDSALYLCASTQGWATNTGELFFGEGSRLTVL.